The text below deals with one TCR beta chain. Its cognate antigen is unknown. This sample was included in a study of metastatic and nonmetastatic thyroid tumors. Study-wide results and caveats: For both blood and tumor, malignant thyroid tumors reportedly showed significantly higher TCR beta diversity than benign nodules did.

With MiXCR, TCRdb reprocessed the PCR reads. This sample has roughly 20,000 clones, with 35% to 40% found just once. Every patient underwent thyroid surgery untreated. V dropped 8 bases and J dropped 3 bases, with 16 bases sitting between them. In germline, CDR1 is SGHAT, CDR2 FQNNGV. The CDR3 has 15 residues. J is TRBJ2-2 and V is TRBV11-2; D is unclear. This receptor was identified in a female donor with papillary thyroid cancer or a benign thyroid nodule (not recorded which). Some clones in this sample may be carry-over from other donors' samples. The sequencing input was tumor tissue. The CDR3, as DNA: TGTGCCAGCCGGGCGACCAGGCAACACACCGGGGAGCTGTTTTTT. This gives the protein CASRATRQHTGELFF.